Here is one TCR beta chain with its context. Its specificity is not known. The data are from a study of OX40 agonist ivuxolimab in advanced cancers. Study-level findings and limits: Relatively little clonal expansion, among the lowest observed, appeared in partial responders at 0.1-3.0 mg/kg. On average, CD8+ T cells showed a greater number of expanded clones than CD4+.

Between the trimmed V and J ends, which lost 11 bases and 3 bases, there was a span of 20 bases. Per germline, CDR1 MGHDK and CDR2 SYGVNS. This CDR3 is 15 amino acids long. Generated by immunoSEQ multiplex PCR, the TCRdb table keeps only in-frame clones and is missing some. Among more than 60,000 clones listed, approximately 83% were seen once. This TCR was recovered from an adult with an advanced solid tumor such as melanoma, head and neck, liver or kidney cancer. The chain couples TRBV25-1 to TRBJ1-5; TRBD1 might be the D (5 bases). Material: CD4+ or CD8+ T cells sorted from blood, obtained in a trial of the OX40 agonist ivuxolimab. This CDR3 is CAGPGEVENNQPQHF. CDR3 sequence (DNA): TGTGCCGGCCCGGGGGAGGTTGAGAACAATCAGCCCCAGCATTTT.